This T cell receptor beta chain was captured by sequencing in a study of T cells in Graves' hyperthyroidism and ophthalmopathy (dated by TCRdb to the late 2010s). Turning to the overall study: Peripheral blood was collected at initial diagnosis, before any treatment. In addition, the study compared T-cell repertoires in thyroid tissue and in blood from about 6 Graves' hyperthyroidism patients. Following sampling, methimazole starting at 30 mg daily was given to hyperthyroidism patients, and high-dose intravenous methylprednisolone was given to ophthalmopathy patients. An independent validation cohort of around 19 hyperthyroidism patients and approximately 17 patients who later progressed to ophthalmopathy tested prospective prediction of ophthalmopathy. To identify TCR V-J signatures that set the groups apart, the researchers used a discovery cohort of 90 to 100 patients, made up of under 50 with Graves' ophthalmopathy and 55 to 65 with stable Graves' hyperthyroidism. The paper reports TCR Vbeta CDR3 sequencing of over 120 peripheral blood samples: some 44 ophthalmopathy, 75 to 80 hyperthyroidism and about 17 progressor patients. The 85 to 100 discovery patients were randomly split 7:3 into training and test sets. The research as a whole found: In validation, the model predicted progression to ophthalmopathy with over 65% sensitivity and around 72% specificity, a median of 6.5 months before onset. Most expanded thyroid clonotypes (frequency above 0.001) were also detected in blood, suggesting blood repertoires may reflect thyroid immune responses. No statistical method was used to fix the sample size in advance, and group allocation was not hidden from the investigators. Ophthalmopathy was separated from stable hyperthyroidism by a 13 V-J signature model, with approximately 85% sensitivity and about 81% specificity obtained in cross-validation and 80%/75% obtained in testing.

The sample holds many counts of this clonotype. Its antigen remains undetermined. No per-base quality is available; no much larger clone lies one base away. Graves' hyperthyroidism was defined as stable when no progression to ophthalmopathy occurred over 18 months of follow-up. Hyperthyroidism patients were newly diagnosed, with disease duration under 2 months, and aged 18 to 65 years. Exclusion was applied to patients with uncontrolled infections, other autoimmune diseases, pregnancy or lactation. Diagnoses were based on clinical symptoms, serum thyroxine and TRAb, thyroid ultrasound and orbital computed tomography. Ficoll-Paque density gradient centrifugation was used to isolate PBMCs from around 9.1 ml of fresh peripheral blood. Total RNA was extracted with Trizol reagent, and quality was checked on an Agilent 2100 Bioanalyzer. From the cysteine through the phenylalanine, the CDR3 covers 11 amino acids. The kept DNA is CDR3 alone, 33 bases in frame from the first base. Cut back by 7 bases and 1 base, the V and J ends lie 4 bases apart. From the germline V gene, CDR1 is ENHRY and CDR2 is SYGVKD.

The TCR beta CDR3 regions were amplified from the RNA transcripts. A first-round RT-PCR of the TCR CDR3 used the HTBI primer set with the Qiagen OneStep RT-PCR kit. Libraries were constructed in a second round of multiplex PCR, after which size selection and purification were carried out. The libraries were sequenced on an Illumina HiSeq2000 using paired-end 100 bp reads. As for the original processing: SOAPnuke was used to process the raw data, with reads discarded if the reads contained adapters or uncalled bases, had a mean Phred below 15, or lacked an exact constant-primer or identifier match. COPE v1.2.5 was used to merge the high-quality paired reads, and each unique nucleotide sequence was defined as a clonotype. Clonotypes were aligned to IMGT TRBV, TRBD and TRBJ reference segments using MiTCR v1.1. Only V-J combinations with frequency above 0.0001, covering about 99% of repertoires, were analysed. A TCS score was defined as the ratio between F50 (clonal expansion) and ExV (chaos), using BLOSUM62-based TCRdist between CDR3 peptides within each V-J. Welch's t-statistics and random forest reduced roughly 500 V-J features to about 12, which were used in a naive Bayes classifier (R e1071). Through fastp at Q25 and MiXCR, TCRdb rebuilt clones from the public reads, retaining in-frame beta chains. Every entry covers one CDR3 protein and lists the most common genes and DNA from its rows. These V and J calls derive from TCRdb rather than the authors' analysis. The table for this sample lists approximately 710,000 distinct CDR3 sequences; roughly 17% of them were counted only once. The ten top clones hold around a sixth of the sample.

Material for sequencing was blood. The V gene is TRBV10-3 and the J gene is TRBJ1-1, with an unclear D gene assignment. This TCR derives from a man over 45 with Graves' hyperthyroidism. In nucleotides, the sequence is TGTGCCATCATGCAGAACACTGAAGCTTTCTTT. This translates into CAIMQNTEAFF.